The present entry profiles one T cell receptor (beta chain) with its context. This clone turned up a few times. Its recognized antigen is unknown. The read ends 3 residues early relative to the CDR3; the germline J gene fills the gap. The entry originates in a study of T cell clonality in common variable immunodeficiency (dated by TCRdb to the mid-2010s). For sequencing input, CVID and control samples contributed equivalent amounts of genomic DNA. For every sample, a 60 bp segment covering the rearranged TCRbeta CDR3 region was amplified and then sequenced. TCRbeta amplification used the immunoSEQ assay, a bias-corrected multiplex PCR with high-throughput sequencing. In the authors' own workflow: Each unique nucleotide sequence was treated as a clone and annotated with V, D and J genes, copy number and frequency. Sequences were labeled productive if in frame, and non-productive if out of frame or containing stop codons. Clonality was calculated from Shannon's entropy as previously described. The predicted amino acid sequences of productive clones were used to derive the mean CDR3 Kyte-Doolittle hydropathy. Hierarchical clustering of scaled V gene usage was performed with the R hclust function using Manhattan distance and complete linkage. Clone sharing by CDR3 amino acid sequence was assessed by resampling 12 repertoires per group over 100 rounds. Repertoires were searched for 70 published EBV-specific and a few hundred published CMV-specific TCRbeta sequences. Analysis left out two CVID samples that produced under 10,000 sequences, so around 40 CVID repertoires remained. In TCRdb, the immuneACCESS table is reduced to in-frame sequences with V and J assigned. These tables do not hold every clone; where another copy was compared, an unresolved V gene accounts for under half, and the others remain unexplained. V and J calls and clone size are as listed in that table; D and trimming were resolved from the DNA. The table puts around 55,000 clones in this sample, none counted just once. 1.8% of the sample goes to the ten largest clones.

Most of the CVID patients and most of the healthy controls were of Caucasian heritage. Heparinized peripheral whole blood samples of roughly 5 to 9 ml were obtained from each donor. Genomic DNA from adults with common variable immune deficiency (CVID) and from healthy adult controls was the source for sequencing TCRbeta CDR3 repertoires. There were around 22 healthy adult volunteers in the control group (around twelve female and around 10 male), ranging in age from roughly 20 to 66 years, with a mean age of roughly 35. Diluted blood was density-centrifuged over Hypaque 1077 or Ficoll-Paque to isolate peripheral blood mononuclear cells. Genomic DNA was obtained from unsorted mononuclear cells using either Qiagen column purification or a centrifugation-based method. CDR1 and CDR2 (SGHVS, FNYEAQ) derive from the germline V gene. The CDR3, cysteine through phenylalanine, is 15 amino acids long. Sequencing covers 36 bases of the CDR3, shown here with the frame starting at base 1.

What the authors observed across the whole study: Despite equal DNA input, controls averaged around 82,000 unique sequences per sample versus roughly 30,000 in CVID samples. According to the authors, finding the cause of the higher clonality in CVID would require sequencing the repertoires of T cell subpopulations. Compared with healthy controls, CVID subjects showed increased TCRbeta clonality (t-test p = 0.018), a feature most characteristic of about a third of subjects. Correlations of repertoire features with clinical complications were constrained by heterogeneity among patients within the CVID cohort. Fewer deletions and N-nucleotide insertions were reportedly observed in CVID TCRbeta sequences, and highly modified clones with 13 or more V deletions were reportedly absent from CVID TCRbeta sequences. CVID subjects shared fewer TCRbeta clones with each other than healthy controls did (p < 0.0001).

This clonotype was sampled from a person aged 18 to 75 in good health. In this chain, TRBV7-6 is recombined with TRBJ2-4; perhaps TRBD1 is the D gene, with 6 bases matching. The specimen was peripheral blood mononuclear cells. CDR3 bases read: TGTGCCAGCAGCTCTGGCCGGGACAAAGACAATGGT. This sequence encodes CASSSGRDKDNG. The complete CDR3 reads CASSSGRDKDNGQYF.